These 5 T cell receptor beta chains came from one sample sequenced in a study of human T cells and chemical hapten exposure. TCRdb re-derived calls from the RACE reads in MiXCR, one entry per CDR3 protein. Among some 70,000 distinct CDR3 sequences listed, 10% were seen once. Time point denoted: patch test 2, 6 weeks after DPC sensitization. Regarding treatment: therapeutic diphenylcyclopropenone sensitization with weekly scalp DPC. The source was whole blood, collected in connection with sensitization to the hapten diphenylcyclopropenone (DPC). These receptors all come from a woman aged 45 to 65 with alopecia areata. Some clones in this sample may be carry-over from other donors' samples.

This clonotype was picked up a small number of times. The rearrangement joins TRBV29-1 to TRBJ2-7; tentatively, D is TRBD1 or TRBD2 (5 bases each). Germline lookup yields CDR1 SQVTM and CDR2 ANQGSEA. The CDR3 runs 13 residues. Trimming left V 3 bases short and J 0 bases short, with 9 bases between. The CDR3 loop reads CSVDAGSSYEQYF. CDR3 bases: TGCAGCGTTGACGCAGGGAGCTCCTACGAGCAGTACTTC.

Ten or more counts support this clonotype. The rearrangement uses TRBV7-9 and TRBJ2-1; TRBD1 aligns across 7 bases. Per the germline V gene, CDR1 is SEHNR and CDR2 is FQNEAQ (reference sequence). This CDR3 has 15 residues. The J segment lost 4 bases and the V segment lost 5 bases, leaving 8 bases of the junction unmatched. CDR3 sequence reads: CASSGTGTEYNEQFF. The CDR3 bases are TGTGCCAGCAGCGGAACCGGGACAGAGTACAATGAGCAGTTCTTC.

This clonotype showed up many times. The chain joins TRBV12-5 to TRBJ2-1; 11 bases map to TRBD2. With V trimmed by 5 bases and J by 4 bases, 7 bases remained unmatched. Germline V gene data show CDR1 as LGHNT and CDR2 as FRNRAP. This CDR3 has 16 amino acids. The CDR3: CASGLRGTSGYNEQFF. The CDR3, as DNA: TGTGCTAGTGGTCTACGCGGGACTAGCGGTTACAATGAGCAGTTCTTC.

This clonotype was seen more than once but under ten times. The rearrangement links TRBV11-2 to TRBJ2-5; a possible D gene is TRBD2 (6 bases). The germline V gene encodes CDR1 SGHAT and CDR2 FQNNGV. Trimming removed 5 bases from V and 7 bases from J, with 17 bases in between. The CDR3 length is 14 residues. The CDR3 is CASSPKGGHPTQYF. CDR3 in DNA: TGTGCCAGCAGCCCCAAGGGAGGACACCCGACCCAGTACTTC.

This clonotype was counted many times. The V call is TRBV3-1, the J call TRBJ1-1; D is uncertain. Germline loops: CDR1 LGHDT, CDR2 YNNKEL (reference sequence). The V end lost 6 bases, the J end lost 9 bases, and 20 bases lay between the germline ends. The CDR3 extends over 14 amino acids. The CDR3 DNA reads TGTGCCAGCAGACACCTGGAGGGTCCAGCCCAAGCTTTCTTT. This encodes CASRHLEGPAQAFF.